The 12 T cell receptor beta chains in this list originate from one sample, sequenced in a study of cytomegalovirus exposure and HLA in healthy donors. This PCR relied on a set of 60 Vbeta primers and 13 Jbeta primers. Some clones are missing from TCRdb's copy, which holds only in-frame ones; the method was immunoSEQ multiplex PCR. This repertoire shows some 190,000 clones, approximately 80% found once; its top ten account for around 1.4%. Sequencing input: PBMCs. The source of these receptors is a girl aged 10-17 years in good health and CMV-seropositive.

The rearrangement uses TRBV6-1 and TRBJ1-5; D call uncertain. The CDR3 runs 13 residues. V lost 1 base to trimming and J lost 6 bases, with 7 bases between them. Germline V gives CDR1 MNHNS, CDR2 SASEGT. The CDR3 DNA follows: TGTGCCAGCAGTGAAGGCAGGTTTCAGCCCCAGCATTTT. The encoded protein is CASSEGRFQPQHF.

The chain recombines TRBV28 with TRBJ1-1; D gene unclear. This CDR3 has 12 amino acids. V dropped 0 bases and J dropped 8 bases, with 7 bases sitting between them. Germline-derived CDR1 and CDR2 are MDHEN and SYDVKM. The CDR3 is CASSLWPEEAFF. CDR3 DNA sequence: TGTGCCAGCAGTTTATGGCCGGAGGAAGCTTTCTTT.

This clone was recorded only once. The chain carries TRBV4-3 and TRBJ2-2; D is unclear. Between the trimmed V and J ends, which lost 5 bases and 5 bases, there was a span of 12 bases. The V gene's germline CDR1 is LGHNA and CDR2 YSLEER. This CDR3 contains 14 residues. The CDR3 nucleotides read TGCGCCAGCAGCTTGTCCCCGTTGACCGGGGAGCTGTTTTTT. It specifies CASSLSPLTGELFF.

The CDR3 nucleotides read TGTGCCAGTGGCCCGAACATTATTAGCAATCAGCCCCAGCATTTT. Translated: CASGPNIISNQPQHF. This chain joins TRBV27 and TRBJ1-5; D gene ambiguous. V was pared by 9 bases and J by 0 bases, with 15 bases between. This CDR3 is built from 15 residues. Germline V gene data show CDR1 as MNHEY and CDR2 as SMNVEV (reference sequence).

V and J are TRBV7-6 and TRBJ2-1; 9 nucleotides line up with TRBD1. The CDR3 sequence is 13 residues long. V was pared by 3 bases and J by 6 bases, with 0 bases of the junction left unmatched. The germline gives CDR1 SGHVS, CDR2 FNYEAQ. CDR3 residues: CASSLDRGNEQFF. CDR3 sequence (DNA): TGTGCCAGCAGCTTGGACAGGGGCAATGAGCAGTTCTTC.

This clone has only a few counts. The genes are TRBV10-3 and TRBJ2-1; possible D gene TRBD2, 5 bases. This CDR3 comprises 13 residues. V was clipped by 4 bases and J by 8 bases, with 12 bases between them. Germline V gene data show CDR1 as ENHRY and CDR2 as SYGVKD. The CDR3 DNA sequence: TGTGCCATCAGTGGGGAGATGGTGGATGAGCAGTTCTTC. Translation gives CAISGEMVDEQFF.

V usage is TRBV18 and J usage is TRBJ2-3, with 9 bases fitting TRBD1. This CDR3 spans 15 amino acids. Trimming cost V 3 bases and J 0 bases; bases outside gene matches: 1. CDR1 is KGHSH and CDR2 is LQKENI in the germline V gene. The CDR3, as DNA: TGTGCCAGCTCACCCGACAGGGGGAGCACAGATACGCAGTATTTT. Its translation: CASSPDRGSTDTQYF.

The chain uses TRBV4-1 and TRBJ1-1, with TRBD1 as a possible D gene (5 bases). In germline, CDR1 is MGHRA, CDR2 YSYEKL. Trimming took off 1 base at V and 0 bases at J, with 12 bases between the two ends. This CDR3 is 16 amino acids long. In DNA, the CDR3 is TGCGCCAGCAGCCAAGCCGTGGCAGGGTTGAACACTGAAGCTTTCTTT. Residues: CASSQAVAGLNTEAFF.

The rearrangement joins TRBV13 to TRBJ2-1; no clear D. V lost 8 bases and J lost 4, with 15 bases in between. The germline V gene encodes CDR1 PRHDT and CDR2 FYEKMQ (reference sequence). CDR3 size: 14 residues. The DNA for the CDR3 is TGTGCCAGCCCAACCTTACTGTTGTACAATGAGCAGTTCTTC. Amino acid sequence: CASPTLLLYNEQFF.

The chain has TRBV4-1 and TRBJ1-5; D is ambiguous. V gave up 0 bases and J gave up 3 bases, with 9 bases separating them. Germline CDR1 reads MGHRA; CDR2 reads YSYEKL. CDR3 size: 15 residues. The CDR3 DNA sequence: TGCGCCAGCAGCCAAGAGAGGCTGAACAATCAGCCCCAGCATTTT. Its protein is CASSQERLNNQPQHF.

The chain couples TRBV13 to TRBJ2-2; 11 bases agree with TRBD1. The V gene's germline CDR1 is PRHDT and CDR2 FYEKMQ (reference sequence). J gave up 4 bases and V 5 bases, and 6 bases lay outside the gene matches. There are 16 residues in the CDR3. As DNA, the CDR3 is TGTGCCAGCAGCCAACGGGACAGGGGGATCACCGGGGAGCTGTTTTTT. Amino acid sequence: CASSQRDRGITGELFF.

The chain combines TRBV27 with TRBJ2-1, with D possibly matching TRBD2 (6 bases). The length of the CDR3 is 16 residues. The germline V gene has CDR1 MNHEY and CDR2 SMNVEV (reference sequence). Between the trimmed V and J ends, which lost 5 bases and 7 bases, there was a span of 21 bases. The DNA of the CDR3 is TGTGCCAGCAGTCTGCCCGGGACTTCTGAAGGGAATGAGCAGTTCTTC. It yields the protein CASSLPGTSEGNEQFF.